The 27 T cell receptor beta chains below come from one sample, sequenced in a study of cytotoxic CD8 clonotypes in ibrutinib-treated CLL. Only in-frame clones appear in the TCRdb table, and some are missing; sequencing was by immunoSEQ multiplex PCR. Here the sample spans 120,000 to 150,000 clones, 70% to 85% being singletons. Sequencing was performed on PBMCs, taken after 12 months of ibrutinib treatment. These receptors were collected from a human donor with chronic lymphocytic leukemia.

The chain links TRBV2 to TRBJ2-7; 10 nucleotides line up with TRBD1. Germline CDR1 and CDR2: SNHLY and FYNNEI. This CDR3 contains 16 residues. V was clipped by 6 bases and J by 2 bases; unmatched bases: 10. CDR3 amino acids: CASRYLGQGGTYEQYF. The CDR3 DNA sequence: TGTGCCAGCAGATACTTAGGACAGGGGGGGACCTACGAGCAGTACTTC.

In its sample, this clone was seen a few times. The chain links TRBV30 to TRBJ1-1; D not certain. Trimming took off 4 bases at V and 4 bases at J, with 13 bases between the two ends. Germline-derived CDR1 and CDR2 are GTSNPN and SVGIG (reference sequence). The CDR3 sequence is 13 residues long. CDR3 in DNA: TGTGCCTGGACCAGAGGGCTGGGCACTGAAGCTTTCTTT. It translates to CAWTRGLGTEAFF. Based on the CDR3 plus reference TRBV30 and TRBJ1-1, the full variable domain is SQTIHQWPATLVQPVGSPLSLECTVEGTSNPNLYWYRQAAGRGLQLLFYSVGIGQISSEVPQNLSASRPQDRQFILSSKKLLLSDSGFYLCAWTRGLGTEAFFGQGTRLTVV.

The chain couples TRBV30 to TRBJ2-5; D not resolved. The tail of the sequence fits TRBJ2-7 better, so the J call may be wrong. The CDR3 is 13 amino acids. Germline lookup yields CDR1 GTSNPN and CDR2 SVGIG (reference sequence). The CDR3 protein is CAWSRGGYYEQYF. The CDR3 bases are TGTGCCTGGTCGCGTGGCGGATACTACGAGCAGTACTTC.

The chain employs TRBV11-2 and TRBJ1-6; TRBD1 might be the D (5 bases). Per germline, CDR1 SGHAT and CDR2 FQNNGV. Trimming removed 4 bases at V and 10 bases at J, with 20 bases between. The CDR3 length is 16 residues. The CDR3 reads CASSSPGGGLGSPLHF. CDR3 DNA sequence: TGTGCCAGCAGCTCCCCGGGGGGAGGGCTAGGATCACCCCTCCACTTT.

The rearrangement uses TRBV27 and TRBJ2-7, with D possibly TRBD1 on 5 matching bases. Trimming cost V 5 bases and J 4 bases, with 15 bases left between them. The CDR3 extends over 14 amino acids. Germline V gives CDR1 MNHEY, CDR2 SMNVEV (reference sequence). CDR3 loop: CASSAGSVMYEQYF. CDR3 in DNA: TGTGCCAGCAGTGCAGGGTCTGTAATGTACGAGCAGTACTTC.

This clone has a single count. The chain links TRBV9 to TRBJ2-7; tentatively, D is TRBD2 (5 bases). The V gene lost 4 bases and the J gene lost 4 bases, with 9 bases spanning the gap. CDR3 size: 12 residues. Per the germline V gene, CDR1 is SGDLS and CDR2 is YYNGEE. For the CDR3, the DNA is TGTGCCAGCAGCTCTAGCCCATACGAGCAGTACTTC. Translation gives CASSSSPYEQYF.

V usage is TRBV27 and J usage is TRBJ1-3; D may be TRBD1 (6 bases). V dropped 5 bases and J dropped 0 bases, with 8 bases sitting between them. CDR1 is MNHEY and CDR2 is SMNVEV in the germline V gene (reference sequence). The CDR3 consists of 14 residues. CDR3 loop: CASSVGASGNTIYF. DNA for the CDR3: TGTGCCAGCAGTGTGGGGGCCTCTGGAAACACCATATATTTT.

The DNA of the CDR3 is TGTGCCAGCAGTTTCGGCCGCAAAGAGACCCAGTACTTC. It translates to CASSFGRKETQYF. V usage is TRBV6-6 and J usage is TRBJ2-5, with D unclear. There are 13 residues in the CDR3. The germline gives CDR1 MNHNY, CDR2 SVGAGI (reference sequence). With 4 bases removed from V and 3 bases from J, the gap between germline ends came to 9 bases.

There are a few counts of this clone. The CDR3 loop is CASSLGKWDTEAFF. CDR3 DNA: TGCGCCAGCAGCTTGGGGAAATGGGACACTGAAGCTTTCTTT. The chain is built from TRBV5-1 and TRBJ1-1; D is unresolved. CDR1 SGHRS and CDR2 YFSETQ come from the germline V gene. V was cut by 0 bases and J by 3 bases, with 9 bases left in between. The CDR3 sequence is 14 residues long. Filled out from reference TRBV5-1 and TRBJ1-1, the complete variable domain reads KAGVTQTPRYLIKTRGQQVTLSCSPISGHRSVSWYQQTPGQGLQFLFEYFSETQRNKGNFPGRFSGRQFSNSRSEMNVSTLELGDSALYLCASSLGKWDTEAFFGQGTRLTVV.

For the CDR3, the DNA is TGTGCCAGCAGTAGACTAGCGGGGGGGCCTAAACAAGAGACCCAGTACTTC. Protein sequence: CASSRLAGGPKQETQYF. The rearrangement joins TRBV2 to TRBJ2-5; TRBD2 agrees at 14 bases. V shed 5 bases and J 2 bases; nucleotides not matched to a gene: 7. Germline CDR1 and CDR2: SNHLY and FYNNEI. The CDR3 consists of 17 residues.

V and J are TRBV20-1 and TRBJ2-7; D gene unclear. Germline V gene lookup returns CDR1 DFQATT and CDR2 SNEGSKA (reference sequence). The V gene lost 3 bases and the J gene lost 6 bases, with 9 bases spanning the gap. The CDR3 sequence is 11 residues long. The CDR3 loop is CSASRGLEQYF. In DNA, the CDR3 is TGCAGTGCTAGCCGAGGTCTCGAGCAGTACTTC.

The rearrangement joins TRBV15 to TRBJ2-1, with D perhaps matching TRBD1 or TRBD2 (5 bases each). Trimming stripped 3 bases from V and 4 bases from J, with 13 bases between. The CDR3 spans 15 residues. Germline CDR1 and CDR2: LNHNV and YYDKDF (reference sequence). The CDR3 reads CATSSRDRDYNEQFF. Here the CDR3 DNA reads TGTGCCACCAGCAGCCGGGACCGAGATTACAATGAGCAGTTCTTC. The variable domain in full, with the rest retrieved from reference TRBV15 and TRBJ2-1, is DAMVIQNPRYQVTQFGKPVTLSCSQTLNHNVMYWYQQKSSQAPKLLFHYYDKDFNNEADTPDNFQSRRPNTSFCFLDIRSPGLGDTAMYLCATSSRDRDYNEQFFGPGTRLTVL.

This rearrangement joins TRBV9 to TRBJ1-3; D gene uncertain. The CDR3 has 14 amino acids. The V end lost 3 bases, the J end lost 4 bases, and 11 bases lay between the germline ends. Per germline, CDR1 SGDLS and CDR2 YYNGEE. The DNA for the CDR3 is TGTGCCAGCAGCGAGGACCCAGCGGGAAACACCATATATTTT. Translated, it gives CASSEDPAGNTIYF.

J is TRBJ1-5 and V is TRBV6-1; 9 bases line up with TRBD1. CDR1 is MNHNS and CDR2 is SASEGT in the germline V gene. Trimming cost V 5 bases and J 4 bases; bases outside gene matches: 6. This CDR3 contains 15 residues. CDR3 in DNA: TGTGCCAGCAGTCCGGGACAGGGAAATAATCAGCCCCAGCATTTT. This gives the protein CASSPGQGNNQPQHF.

The CDR3 DNA sequence: TGTGCCACCAGCAGAGACGTCTCTCCTCTCGGGTATGGCTACACCTTC. Residues: CATSRDVSPLGYGYTF. This sequence joins TRBV15 and TRBJ1-2; no reliable D call. Germline loops: CDR1 LNHNV, CDR2 YYDKDF (reference sequence). V was pared by 0 bases and J by 5 bases, with 16 bases between. The CDR3 is 16 residues long.

The chain is built from TRBV7-3 and TRBJ1-4; D may be TRBD1 (6 bases). In germline, CDR1 is SGHTA, CDR2 FQGTGA. This CDR3 is built from 15 residues. Trimming shortened V by 1 base and J by 8 bases, and 14 bases separated the two germline ends. DNA for the CDR3: TGTGCCAGCAGCTTAATCCCGGGGGCTAGGGAAAAACTGTTTTTT. Amino acids: CASSLIPGAREKLFF.

V is TRBV7-9 and J is TRBJ2-5; the D is unclear. Deletions cut 3 bases from V and 7 bases from J, with 24 bases between. This CDR3 contains 17 residues. CDR1 and CDR2 from the germline V gene are SEHNR and FQNEAQ (reference sequence). CDR3 sequence: CASSFRLGSDTRGTQYF. The CDR3 DNA is TGTGCCAGCAGCTTCCGCCTTGGGTCAGACACGCGAGGGACCCAGTACTTC.

J is TRBJ2-5 and V is TRBV5-1, with D perhaps matching TRBD1 (5 bases). The CDR3 totals 14 residues. In germline, CDR1 is SGHRS, CDR2 YFSETQ. V was clipped by 5 bases and J by 4 bases, with 15 bases between them. The chain's CDR3 is CASSPSFGAETQYF. CDR3 nucleotide sequence: TGCGCCAGCAGTCCCAGCTTTGGGGCAGAGACCCAGTACTTC.

This chain links TRBV10-2 with TRBJ2-1, with 9 bases aligning to TRBD2. This CDR3 is built from 14 residues. Germline lookup yields CDR1 WSHSY and CDR2 SAAADI. With 4 bases clipped from V and 6 bases from J, the junction kept 4 bases outside the gene matches. The CDR3 nucleotides read TGCGCCAGCAGTGGAGGGCGGGGGGGCAATGAGCAGTTCTTC. Protein product: CASSGGRGGNEQFF.

This rearrangement joins TRBV6-5 to TRBJ2-7; 7 nucleotides agree with TRBD2. The ends lost 2 bases at V and 4 bases at J; junction bases unmatched: 2. The CDR3 sequence is 13 residues long. Per germline, CDR1 MNHEY and CDR2 SVGAGI. DNA for the CDR3: TGTGCCAGCAGTTACCGGGGGGAGTACGAGCAGTACTTC. This sequence encodes CASSYRGEYEQYF.

This chain links TRBV28 with TRBJ2-7; TRBD1 or TRBD2 may be the D gene (6 bases each). The germline CDR1 and CDR2 sequences are MDHEN and SYDVKM. This CDR3 region has 14 residues. Trimming cost V 6 bases and J 6 bases, with 18 bases left between them. CDR3 nucleotides: TGTGCCAGCAGAGCGCAGGGGAGGATTGGCGAGCAGTACTTC. It translates to CASRAQGRIGEQYF. The whole variable domain, filled in from reference TRBV28 and TRBJ2-7, reads DVKVTQSSRYLVKRTGEKVFLECVQDMDHENMFWYRQDPGLGLRLIYFSYDVKMKEKGDIPEGYSVSREKKERFSLILESASTNQTSMYLCASRAQGRIGEQYFGPGTRLTVT.

The chain has TRBV30 and TRBJ1-5; D not certain. The CDR3 spans 13 residues. V lost 2 bases and J 1 base, leaving 6 bases between the germline ends. The germline CDR1 and CDR2 sequences are GTSNPN and SVGIG (reference sequence). The CDR3 nucleotides read TGTGCCTGGAGTCCGGGAAGCAATCAGCCCCAGCATTTT. It codes for CAWSPGSNQPQHF.

This clone was picked up one time. CDR3 nucleotide sequence: TGTGCCAGCAGCCGCCGGGACAGGGGAATTGAAGCTTTCTTT. Protein: CASSRRDRGIEAFF. The rearrangement links TRBV16 to TRBJ1-1; 10 bases map to TRBD1. Germline V gives CDR1 KGHSY, CDR2 FQNENV. This CDR3 region has 14 residues. After removal of 4 bases from V and 7 bases from J, the junction contained 6 bases not matched to a gene.

The gene calls are TRBV7-2 and TRBJ1-5; TRBD1 matches 8 bases. Trimming at V came to 8 bases and at J to 6 bases, leaving 6 bases not matched to a gene. Germline V lookup: CDR1 SGHTA, CDR2 FQGNSA. CDR3 size: 13 residues. The CDR3 nucleotides are TGTGCCAGCGGTACAGGGGGGTTTCAGCCCCAGCATTTT. The encoded protein is CASGTGGFQPQHF.

A few counts support this clone. CDR3 bases: TGTGCCAGCAGCTTAGTATCCCAGGGAGCCTACGAGCAGTACTTC. This gives the protein CASSLVSQGAYEQYF. This chain links TRBV7-8 with TRBJ2-7; D possibly matches TRBD1 or TRBD2 (5 bases each). CDR3 length: 15 residues. Germline assignment: CDR1 SGHVS and CDR2 FQNEAQ. The V end lost 1 base, the J end lost 2 bases, and 12 bases lay between the germline ends.

The rearrangement uses TRBV4-1 and TRBJ2-3, with TRBD2 identical over 8 bases. Germline CDR1 is MGHRA and CDR2 is YSYEKL. V lost 2 bases and J lost 1; bases outside the gene matches: 11. The CDR3 contains 18 residues. CDR3 sequence reads: CASSQSLGLGTRTDTQYF. The CDR3 nucleotides are TGCGCCAGCAGCCAATCTTTGGGACTAGGGACCCGCACAGATACGCAGTATTTT.

This chain links TRBV28 with TRBJ1-2; possible D gene TRBD1, 6 bases. The germline V gene has CDR1 MDHEN and CDR2 SYDVKM. The CDR3 length is 14 residues. Trimming left V 6 bases short and J 3 bases short, with 14 bases between. The CDR3 bases are TGTGCCAGCAGCCCGACGGACAGATACTATGGCTACACCTTC. It codes for CASSPTDRYYGYTF.